Each of the 6 T cell receptor beta chains below was sequenced from the same sample in a study of CD8 T cells in Susac syndrome. Reverse transcription of 0.5 to 1 ug RNA was performed with random hexamers. TCRdb re-derived calls from the immunoSEQ multiplex PCR reads in MiXCR, one entry per CDR3 protein. Among about 110,000 distinct CDR3 sequences listed, about 95% were seen once. The sequenced sample consisted of CD4+ T cells from PBMCs. The receptors originated from a human donor in good health.

V usage is TRBV9 and J usage is TRBJ1-2; D is uncertain. The V and J ends lost 4 bases and 4 bases respectively, with 8 bases between them. Germline lookup yields CDR1 SGDLS and CDR2 YYNGEE. The CDR3 covers 12 residues. CDR3 in amino acids: CASSTDFYGYTF. In nucleotides, the CDR3 is TGTGCCAGCAGCACGGACTTCTATGGCTACACCTTC.

V is TRBV24-1 and J is TRBJ2-3, with 9 nucleotides matching TRBD2. Germline V gene lookup returns CDR1 KGHDR and CDR2 SFDVKD. The junction had 2 bases not matched to a gene; V was cut back by 10 bases and J by 4 bases. CDR3 length: 12 residues. The CDR3 nucleotides are TGTGCCACAGCGGGGGGACCAGATACGCAGTATTTT. Amino acid sequence: CATAGGPDTQYF.

V is TRBV30 and J is TRBJ1-1; D gene unclear. Germline V gene data show CDR1 as GTSNPN and CDR2 as SVGIG (reference sequence). The CDR3 loop spans 12 amino acids. Trimming removed 4 bases at V and 0 bases at J, with 6 bases between. CDR3 DNA: TGTGCCTGGATTTTGATGAACACTGAAGCTTTCTTT. Its translation is CAWILMNTEAFF.

V usage is TRBV7-9 and J usage is TRBJ2-7; tentative D call: TRBD1 (5 bases). The CDR3 runs to 14 residues. Germline V gene sequence: CDR1 SEHNR, CDR2 FQNEAQ (reference sequence). Trimming removed 3 bases at V and 1 base at J, with 10 bases between. CDR3 in amino acids: CASSFGAESYEQYF. The CDR3 DNA follows: TGTGCCAGCAGCTTTGGGGCAGAGTCCTACGAGCAGTACTTC. The whole variable domain, filled in from reference TRBV7-9 and TRBJ2-7, reads DTGVSQNPRHKITKRGQNVTFRCDPISEHNRLYWYRQTLGQGPEFLTYFQNEAQLEKSRLLSDRFSAERPKGSFSTLEIQRTEQGDSAMYLCASSFGAESYEQYFGPGTRLTVT.

V usage is TRBV11-3 and J usage is TRBJ1-1; D not resolved. The CDR3 extends over 13 amino acids. Germline-derived CDR1 and CDR2 are SGHNT and YENEEA. V was cut by 7 bases and J by 4 bases, with 13 bases left in between. The chain's CDR3 is CASTFRGATEAFF. CDR3 DNA: TGTGCCAGCACCTTTAGAGGAGCCACTGAAGCTTTCTTT.

This sequence joins TRBV3-1 and TRBJ2-1; D unclear. CDR1 and CDR2 from the germline V gene are LGHDT and YNNKEL (reference sequence). Deletions cut 3 bases from V and 12 bases from J, with 15 bases between. This CDR3 contains 13 residues. CDR3 region: CASSQGPSTGQFF. CDR3 in DNA: TGTGCCAGCAGCCAGGGTCCCTCCACTGGGCAGTTCTTC.